The sequence of this T cell receptor (beta chain) was determined in a study of blood T cell repertoires in COVID-19. Per the original data handling: The assay estimated nucleated cells by amplifying reference gene primers. TCRdb's copy holds only in-frame clones and misses some; the assay was immunoSEQ multiplex PCR. The V and J calls and clone size were taken over from that table, and D and trimming were inferred from the DNA. Of 200,000 to 250,000 clones in the sample, 70% to 90% were seen once. Study members were between roughly 18 and 100 years old and lived in approximately 25 US regions. Germline loops: CDR1 MNHEY, CDR2 SMNVEV (reference sequence). Trimming removed 4 bases from V and 0 bases from J, with 12 bases in between. The CDR3 is made up of 15 amino acids.

The chain employs TRBV27 and TRBJ1-2, with D maybe TRBD1 (6 bases). The clonotype originates from a woman in her forties or fifties in a cohort exposed to, infected with or recovered from COVID-19 (not recorded which). The sample was PBMCs or T cells enriched from blood (not recorded which). CDR3 DNA sequence: TGTGCCAGCAGTTCGCGACAGGCCGCTAACTATGGCTACACCTTC. It specifies CASSSRQAANYGYTF.